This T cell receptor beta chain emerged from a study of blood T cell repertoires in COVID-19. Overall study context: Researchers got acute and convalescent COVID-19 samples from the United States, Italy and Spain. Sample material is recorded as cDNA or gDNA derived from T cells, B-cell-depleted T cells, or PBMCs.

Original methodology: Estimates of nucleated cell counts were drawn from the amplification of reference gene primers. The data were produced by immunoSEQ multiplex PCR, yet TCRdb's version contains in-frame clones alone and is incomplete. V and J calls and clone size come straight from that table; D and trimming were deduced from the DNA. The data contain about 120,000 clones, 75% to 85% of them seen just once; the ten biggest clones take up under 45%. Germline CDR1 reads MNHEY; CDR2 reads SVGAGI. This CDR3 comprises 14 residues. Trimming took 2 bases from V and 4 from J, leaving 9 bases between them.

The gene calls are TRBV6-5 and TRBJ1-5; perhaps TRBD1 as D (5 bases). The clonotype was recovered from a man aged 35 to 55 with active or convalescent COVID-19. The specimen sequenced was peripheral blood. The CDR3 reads CASSYTGGNQPQHF. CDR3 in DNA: TGTGCCAGCAGTTACACGGGGGGAAATCAGCCCCAGCATTTT.